The T cell receptor (beta chain) under discussion was sequenced for a study of T cells in Graves' hyperthyroidism and ophthalmopathy. What was amplified from RNA transcripts were TCR beta CDR3 regions. TCR CDR3 underwent first-round RT-PCR with the HTBI primer set. One entry per CDR3 protein, called by TCRdb with MiXCR from the multiplex PCR reads. The sample yields approximately 590,000 distinct CDR3 sequences, more than 45% seen once. Between the trimmed V and J ends, which lost 6 bases and 7 bases, there was a span of 13 bases. This CDR3 is built from 12 residues. Germline V lookup: CDR1 MNHEY, CDR2 SVGAGI. This clonotype was seen only once.

The sequence derives from a woman younger than 30 with Graves' hyperthyroidism. The chain recombines TRBV6-5 with TRBJ2-7, with a weak D call TRBD2 (6 bases). The sample was peripheral blood or thyroid tissue (not recorded which). The CDR3 spells CASRPTAGEQYF. The CDR3 bases are TGTGCCAGCAGGCCAACGGCGGGGGAGCAGTACTTC.